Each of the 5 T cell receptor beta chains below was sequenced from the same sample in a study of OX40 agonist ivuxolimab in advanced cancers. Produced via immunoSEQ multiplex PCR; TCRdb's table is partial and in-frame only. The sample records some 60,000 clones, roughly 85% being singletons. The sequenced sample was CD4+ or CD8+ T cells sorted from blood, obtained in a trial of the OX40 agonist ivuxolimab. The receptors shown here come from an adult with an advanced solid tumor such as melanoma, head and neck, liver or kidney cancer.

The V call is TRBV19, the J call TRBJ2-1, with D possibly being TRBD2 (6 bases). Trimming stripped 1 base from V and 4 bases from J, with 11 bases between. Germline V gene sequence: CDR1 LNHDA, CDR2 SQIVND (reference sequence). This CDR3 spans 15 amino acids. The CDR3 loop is CASSIGGVSYNEQFF. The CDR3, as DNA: TGTGCCAGTAGTATAGGGGGGGTAAGTTACAATGAGCAGTTCTTC.

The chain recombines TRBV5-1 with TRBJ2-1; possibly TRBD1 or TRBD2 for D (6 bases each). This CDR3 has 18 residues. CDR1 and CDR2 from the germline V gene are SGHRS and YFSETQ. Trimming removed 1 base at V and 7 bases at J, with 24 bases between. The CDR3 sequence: CASSLRPGGGGVLNEQFF. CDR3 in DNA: TGCGCCAGCAGCTTGCGCCCGGGTGGGGGCGGGGTGTTGAATGAGCAGTTCTTC.

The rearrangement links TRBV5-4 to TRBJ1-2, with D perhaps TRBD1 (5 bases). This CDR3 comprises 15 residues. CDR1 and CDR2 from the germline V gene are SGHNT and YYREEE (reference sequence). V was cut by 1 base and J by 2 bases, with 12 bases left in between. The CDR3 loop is CASSLKGTTNYGYTF. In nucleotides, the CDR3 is TGTGCCAGCAGCTTGAAAGGGACTACAAACTATGGCTACACCTTC.

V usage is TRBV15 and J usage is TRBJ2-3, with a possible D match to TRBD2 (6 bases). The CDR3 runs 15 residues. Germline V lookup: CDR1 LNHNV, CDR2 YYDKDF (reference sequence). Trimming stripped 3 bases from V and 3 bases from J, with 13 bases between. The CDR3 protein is CATSSAGTVTDTQYF. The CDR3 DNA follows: TGTGCCACCAGCAGTGCCGGGACTGTGACAGATACGCAGTATTTT.

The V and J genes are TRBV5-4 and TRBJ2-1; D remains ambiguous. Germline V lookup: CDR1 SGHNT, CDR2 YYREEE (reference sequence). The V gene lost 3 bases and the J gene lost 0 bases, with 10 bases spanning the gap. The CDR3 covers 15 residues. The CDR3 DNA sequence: TGTGCCAGCAGCTATCGGAGTAGCTCCTACAATGAGCAGTTCTTC. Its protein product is CASSYRSSSYNEQFF.